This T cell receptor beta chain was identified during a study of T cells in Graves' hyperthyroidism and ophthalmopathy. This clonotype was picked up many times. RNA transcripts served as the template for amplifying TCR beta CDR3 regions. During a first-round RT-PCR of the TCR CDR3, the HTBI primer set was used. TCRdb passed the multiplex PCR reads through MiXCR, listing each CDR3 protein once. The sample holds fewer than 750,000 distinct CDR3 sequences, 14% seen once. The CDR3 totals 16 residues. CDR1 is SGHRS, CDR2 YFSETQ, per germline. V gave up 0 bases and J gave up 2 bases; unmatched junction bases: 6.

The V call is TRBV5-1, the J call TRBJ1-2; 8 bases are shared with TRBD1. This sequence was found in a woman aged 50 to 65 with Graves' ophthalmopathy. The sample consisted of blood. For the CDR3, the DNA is TGCGCCAGCAGCTTGGCCACGGCAGGGGGCAACTATGGCTACACCTTC. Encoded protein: CASSLATAGGNYGYTF.